This passage covers 27 T cell receptor beta chains from one sample sequenced in a study of blood T cell repertoires in COVID-19. Sequencing was performed with immunoSEQ multiplex PCR; in TCRdb, only in-frame clones are kept and a portion is missing. The sample lists some 160,000 clones, around 84% occurring once. The sequenced sample consisted of peripheral blood. The receptors were gathered from an elderly woman with COVID-19, enrolled during active disease.

V gene TRBV7-9 combines with J gene TRBJ2-3; D unclear. Germline V CDR1 and CDR2: SEHNR, FQNEAQ (reference sequence). V lost 4 bases and J 4 bases, leaving 9 bases between the germline ends. The CDR3 extends over 13 amino acids. This CDR3 is CASSSLRPDTQYF. The CDR3 coding sequence is TGTGCCAGCAGCTCCTTGCGCCCAGATACGCAGTATTTT.

The V gene is TRBV19, the J gene TRBJ2-1, with TRBD2 identical over 12 bases. The germline CDR1 and CDR2 sequences are LNHDA and SQIVND (reference sequence). The CDR3 is 15 amino acids. V was clipped by 8 bases and J by 7 bases; unmatched bases: 9. The CDR3, as DNA: TGTGCCAGTTCTAGCGGGAGGGGGGGAAAGAATGAGCAGTTCTTC. This codes for CASSSGRGGKNEQFF. The full variable domain, with the rest looked up from reference TRBV19 and TRBJ2-1, is DGGITQSPKYLFRKEGQNVTLSCEQNLNHDAMYWYRQDPGQGLRLIYYSQIVNDFQKGDIAEGYSVSREKKESFPLTVTSAQKNPTAFYLCASSSGRGGKNEQFFGPGTRLTVL.

This clone was counted a single time. This chain links TRBV6-2 or TRBV6-3 with TRBJ2-7; D is uncertain. The V gene's germline CDR1 is MNHEY and CDR2 SVGEGT. There are 14 residues in the CDR3. Trimming cost V 6 bases and J 0 bases, with 12 bases left between them. The CDR3 is CASSSAGASYEQYF. Here the CDR3 DNA reads TGTGCCAGCAGCTCCGCAGGCGCCTCCTACGAGCAGTACTTC.

The chain has TRBV27 and TRBJ2-2; TRBD2 agrees at 7 bases. CDR1 MNHEY and CDR2 SMNVEV come from the germline V gene (reference sequence). This CDR3 has 12 amino acids. J was trimmed by 6 bases and V by 6 bases; bases with no gene match: 1. The DNA for the CDR3 is TGTGCCAGCAGCGGGGGGTCCGGGGAGCTGTTTTTT. Its protein product is CASSGGSGELFF.

The V gene is TRBV6-5, the J gene TRBJ2-5, with D uncertain. V was clipped by 0 bases and J by 5 bases, with 7 bases between them. CDR1 MNHEY and CDR2 SVGAGI come from the germline V gene. CDR3 size: 13 residues. The DNA for the CDR3 is TGTGCCAGCAGTTACTCGGGCTTCGAGACCCAGTACTTC. This sequence encodes CASSYSGFETQYF.

This chain joins TRBV24-1 and TRBJ2-7, with TRBD1 identical over 7 bases. The germline CDR1 and CDR2 sequences are KGHDR and SFDVKD. The CDR3 has 14 residues. Germline trimming cut 6 bases from V and 2 bases from J; bases unmatched to any gene: 6. CDR3 amino acids: CATSSGGLPYEQYF. The CDR3 DNA is TGTGCCACCAGTTCAGGGGGTCTTCCCTACGAGCAGTACTTC.

This clone occurred once. V gene TRBV7-2 combines with J gene TRBJ2-3, with TRBD2 identical over 7 bases. This CDR3 comprises 15 residues. Germline loops: CDR1 SGHTA, CDR2 FQGNSA. V lost 5 bases to trimming and J lost 2 bases; unmatched junction nucleotides: 7. CDR3 bases: TGTGCCAGCAGCACAGCGGGATTGAACACAGATACGCAGTATTTT. Residues: CASSTAGLNTDTQYF. Looking up the rest from reference TRBV7-2 and TRBJ2-3 gives the full variable domain: GAGVSQSPSNKVTEKGKDVELRCDPISGHTALYWYRQSLGQGLEFLIYFQGNSAPDKSGLPSDRFSAERTGGSVSTLTIQRTQQEDSAVYLCASSTAGLNTDTQYFGPGTRLTVL.

This chain connects TRBV28 to TRBJ2-3; the match to TRBD2 covers 9 bases. The germline gives CDR1 MDHEN, CDR2 SYDVKM. This CDR3 spans 16 amino acids. With V trimmed by 3 bases and J by 3 bases, 7 bases remained unmatched. The CDR3 loop is CASSLSIAGVTDTQYF. The CDR3 DNA reads as TGTGCCAGCAGTTTGTCGATAGCGGGAGTAACAGATACGCAGTATTTT.

J is TRBJ1-1 and V is TRBV3-1 (or the pseudogene TRBV3-2); no firm D call. CDR1 and CDR2 from the germline V gene are LGHDT and YNNKEL (reference sequence). There are 16 residues in the CDR3. Trimming took 0 bases from V and 0 from J, leaving 11 bases between them. In nucleotides, the CDR3 is TGTGCCAGCAGCCAAGATCAGGTACAGTTGAACACTGAAGCTTTCTTT. It specifies CASSQDQVQLNTEAFF.

The chain couples TRBV5-6 to TRBJ2-3, with 7 bases fitting TRBD2. The germline V gene has CDR1 SGHDT and CDR2 YYEEEE. With 5 bases clipped from V and 1 base from J, the junction kept 7 bases outside the gene matches. The CDR3 consists of 15 residues. CDR3 protein: CASRGGGSGTDTQYF. CDR3 bases: TGTGCCAGCAGGGGAGGCGGGAGTGGCACAGATACGCAGTATTTT.

The gene calls are TRBV7-2 and TRBJ1-2; D gene ambiguous. Between the trimmed V and J ends, which lost 5 bases and 0 bases, there was a span of 4 bases. Germline CDR1 SGHTA, CDR2 FQGNSA. This CDR3 has 12 residues. This CDR3 reads CASSVSNYGYTF. The CDR3, as DNA: TGTGCCAGCAGCGTCTCTAACTATGGCTACACCTTC.

This sequence joins TRBV11-2 and TRBJ2-5; 11 bases map to TRBD2. Unmatched junction bases numbered 8, after V lost 6 bases and J lost 5 bases. Germline V gene lookup returns CDR1 SGHAT and CDR2 FQNNGV. The CDR3 runs to 15 residues. CDR3: CASRKLAGAFETQYF. CDR3 nucleotide sequence: TGTGCCAGCAGAAAACTAGCGGGAGCTTTTGAGACCCAGTACTTC.

The rearrangement uses TRBV7-2 and TRBJ2-5; 10 nucleotides agree with TRBD1. Germline V gene lookup returns CDR1 SGHTA and CDR2 FQGNSA. This CDR3 is 17 amino acids long. Germline trimming cut 4 bases from V and 7 bases from J; bases unmatched to any gene: 15. CDR3 in amino acids: CASSWTGGRKDRGTQYF. As DNA, the CDR3 is TGTGCCAGCAGCTGGACAGGGGGACGAAAAGATAGGGGGACCCAGTACTTC.

The rearrangement links TRBV6-2 or TRBV6-3 to TRBJ2-3, with 10 nucleotides matching TRBD2. CDR3 length: 16 amino acids. Per the germline V gene, CDR1 is MNHEY and CDR2 is SVGEGT. Trimming at V came to 0 bases and at J to 1 base, leaving 1 base not matched to a gene. This chain's CDR3 is CASSYSGTSGTDTQYF. The CDR3 DNA reads as TGTGCCAGCAGTTACTCGGGGACTAGCGGCACAGATACGCAGTATTTT.

The V call is TRBV15, the J call TRBJ1-1; D might be TRBD1 (6 bases). CDR1 LNHNV and CDR2 YYDKDF come from the germline V gene (reference sequence). The ends were cut back, 5 bases at V and 2 bases at J, with 15 bases in the middle. CDR3 length: 15 amino acids. The DNA of the CDR3 is TGTGCCACCAGCCGAGCCGGGACATACAACACTGAAGCTTTCTTT. Translated: CATSRAGTYNTEAFF.

The chain links TRBV21-1 to TRBJ2-7; TRBD2, the table's D call, was not compared with the DNA. TRBV21-1 is a listed pseudogene. The CDR3 is 16 amino acids. The CDR3 here is CASSKDCGSSSYEQYF. CDR3 in DNA: TGTGCCAGCAGCAAAGACTGCGGGAGCAGCTCCTACGAGCAGTACTTC.

The J gene is TRBJ1-6, the V gene TRBV7-9; D is ambiguous. Germline loops: CDR1 SEHNR, CDR2 FQNEAQ (reference sequence). V shed 3 bases and J shed 10 bases, with 10 bases lying between them. There are 13 residues in the CDR3. CDR3 amino acids: CASSLPSPSPLHF. The CDR3 DNA is TGTGCCAGCAGCTTGCCAAGCCCGTCACCCCTCCACTTT. The variable domain in full, with the rest retrieved from reference TRBV7-9 and TRBJ1-6, is DTGVSQNPRHKITKRGQNVTFRCDPISEHNRLYWYRQTLGQGPEFLTYFQNEAQLEKSRLLSDRFSAERPKGSFSTLEIQRTEQGDSAMYLCASSLPSPSPLHFGNGTRLTVT.

The chain has TRBV19 and TRBJ2-1, with a weak D call TRBD1 (6 bases). V was pared by 9 bases and J by 3 bases, with 9 bases between. Germline V gene lookup returns CDR1 LNHDA and CDR2 SQIVND (reference sequence). The CDR3 totals 12 residues. This chain's CDR3 is CASRGIYNEQFF. CDR3 nucleotides: TGTGCCAGCAGGGGAATCTACAATGAGCAGTTCTTC. The entire variable domain, with the rest obtained from reference TRBV19 and TRBJ2-1, is as follows: DGGITQSPKYLFRKEGQNVTLSCEQNLNHDAMYWYRQDPGQGLRLIYYSQIVNDFQKGDIAEGYSVSREKKESFPLTVTSAQKNPTAFYLCASRGIYNEQFFGPGTRLTVL.

The chain is built from TRBV28 and TRBJ1-1; possibly TRBD1 for D (5 bases). Germline CDR1 and CDR2: MDHEN and SYDVKM. The CDR3 is made up of 14 amino acids. V was cut by 5 bases and J by 0 bases, with 10 bases left in between. The CDR3 here is CASSLRQMNTEAFF. In nucleotides, the CDR3 is TGTGCCAGCAGTCTTCGACAGATGAACACTGAAGCTTTCTTT.

V and J are TRBV24-1 and TRBJ2-3, with 13 bases identical to TRBD2. CDR3 length: 15 residues. The trim removed 4 bases at V and 6 bases at J, leaving 3 bases unmatched. From germline, CDR1 is KGHDR and CDR2 SFDVKD. CDR3 sequence reads: CATSDPTSGRDTQYF. CDR3 DNA sequence: TGTGCCACCAGTGACCCGACTAGCGGGAGGGATACGCAGTATTTT.

V usage is TRBV7-2 and J usage is TRBJ1-2; D is possibly TRBD1 (5 bases). Trimming took off 1 base at V and 5 bases at J, with 8 bases between the two ends. Germline V gene lookup returns CDR1 SGHTA and CDR2 FQGNSA. The CDR3 runs 13 residues. DNA of the CDR3: TGTGCCAGCAGCTTAGAACGGACATATGGCTACACCTTC. It yields the protein CASSLERTYGYTF.

This clone appeared a few times. Other DNA sequences in the sample encode the same CDR3. The rearrangement links TRBV5-1 to TRBJ1-5; D is unclear. The V end lost 0 bases, the J end lost 0 bases, and 7 bases lay between the germline ends. From germline, CDR1 is SGHRS and CDR2 YFSETQ. CDR3 size: 15 residues. In nucleotides, the CDR3 is TGCGCCAGCAGCTTGGACAGCTATAGCAATCAGCCCCAGCATTTT. Translation gives CASSLDSYSNQPQHF. The full variable domain, with the rest looked up from reference TRBV5-1 and TRBJ1-5, is KAGVTQTPRYLIKTRGQQVTLSCSPISGHRSVSWYQQTPGQGLQFLFEYFSETQRNKGNFPGRFSGRQFSNSRSEMNVSTLELGDSALYLCASSLDSYSNQPQHFGDGTRLSIL.

The chain carries TRBV10-3 and TRBJ1-1; 7 bases map to TRBD1. This CDR3 is built from 15 residues. The V and J ends lost 3 bases and 1 base, in that order; junction bases with no gene match: 5. Germline assignment: CDR1 ENHRY and CDR2 SYGVKD. CDR3 protein: CAISDPGTENTEAFF. Written as DNA, the CDR3 is TGTGCCATCAGTGATCCTGGGACAGAGAACACTGAAGCTTTCTTT.

The chain carries TRBV28 and TRBJ1-1; D gene ambiguous. The V gene lost 2 bases and the J gene lost 6 bases, with 7 bases spanning the gap. Germline CDR1 is MDHEN and CDR2 is SYDVKM. The length of the CDR3 is 12 residues. In DNA form, the CDR3 reads TGTGCCAGCAGTTTAGGTAGCGCTGAAGCTTTCTTT. Translating it yields CASSLGSAEAFF.

This clone was observed once. The chain's CDR3 is CASSNGLAGGWEQYF. The CDR3 DNA follows: TGTGCCAGCAGCAACGGACTAGCGGGTGGGTGGGAGCAGTACTTC. The rearrangement links TRBV28 to TRBJ2-7; 11 nucleotides align to TRBD2. J lost 7 bases, V lost 6 bases, and 11 bases had no gene match. The CDR3 spans 15 residues. Germline assignment: CDR1 MDHEN and CDR2 SYDVKM.

This chain connects TRBV6-6 to TRBJ2-7; 8 bases are a match to TRBD1. CDR1 and CDR2 (germline): MNHNY, SVGAGI (reference sequence). V trimming: 6 bases; J trimming: 2 bases; junction bases outside the gene matches: 12. The CDR3 spans 16 residues. CDR3 sequence reads: CASSRQGAMGAYEQYF. In nucleotides, the CDR3 is TGTGCCAGCAGCCGCCAGGGGGCTATGGGGGCCTACGAGCAGTACTTC.

The chain couples TRBV28 to TRBJ2-3; TRBD2 is a possible D gene (5 bases). This CDR3 region has 13 residues. The germline V and J ends were trimmed by 6 bases and 5 bases, with 12 bases remaining between them. Germline CDR1 and CDR2: MDHEN and SYDVKM. In nucleotides, the CDR3 is TGTGCCAGCAGCCGTTCCGGGGTAGATACGCAGTATTTT. It codes for CASSRSGVDTQYF.